Listed below are T cell receptor beta chains from one sample, sequenced in a study of regulatory T cells in long-lasting Graves disease. MiXCR, run by TCRdb on the multiplex PCR reads, gives a single entry per CDR3 protein. Of 300,000 to 500,000 distinct CDR3 sequences listed, around 20% are singletons. Source: peripheral blood mononuclear cells (PBMCs), taken when the disease was refractory, from a patient treated with antithyroid drugs. These receptors all stem from a female donor with Graves disease. Each CDR3 is given with its conserved first and last residue. D genes are given only for firm matches. Clone size is shown for a subset of rows, as once, few, many or a class of expanded clone.

length,J,size,D,V,DNA,CDR3
15,TRBJ2-7,once,TRBD2,TRBV28,TGTGCCAGCAGTCTCGATCGGGGGGGAGGTTACGAGCAGTACTTC,CASSLDRGGGYEQYF
15,TRBJ2-7,-,-,TRBV7-6,TGTGCCAGCAGCCCCAGGGCGGAACGAGAGGGCGAGCAGTACTTC,CASSPRAEREGEQYF
20,TRBJ2-7,-,TRBD2,TRBV19,TGTGCCAGTAGTATAGCTTACTCCGGGACTAGCGGGAGAAGGGGCCACGAGCAGTACTTC,CASSIAYSGTSGRRGHEQYF
16,TRBJ1-4,many,-,TRBV28,TGTGCCAGCAGTTTTCAGGGGACTAGAACTAATGAAAAACTGTTTTTT,CASSFQGTRTNEKLFF
13,TRBJ2-3,-,TRBD2,TRBV6-1,TGTGCCAGCAGGAGTCTAGCGGGAGGAGAGCAGTATTTT,CASRSLAGGEQYF
11,TRBJ2-7,few,-,TRBV29-1,TGCAGCGTTGAGCGGTCCGGCGAGCAGTACTTC,CSVERSGEQYF
13,TRBJ1-1,many,-,TRBV7-2,TGTGCCAGCAGCGGAGGGGGGCACACTGAAGCTTTCTTT,CASSGGGHTEAFF
15,TRBJ1-2,-,-,TRBV18,TGTGCCAGCTCACCCCTTGCCCCGAACAACTATGGCTACACCTTC,CASSPLAPNNYGYTF
17,TRBJ2-7,many,TRBD2,TRBV7-2,TGTGCCAGCAGCTTAGTTGGGACTAGCGGGAGGGTCGGCGAGCAGTACTTC,CASSLVGTSGRVGEQYF
14,TRBJ2-7,many,-,TRBV7-2,TGTGCCAGCAGCTTAGAGGGCAGTGCCTACGAGCAGTACTTC,CASSLEGSAYEQYF
18,TRBJ1-1,few,-,TRBV5-1,TGCGCCAGCAGCTTGGATAACACACCGGGACCCATCCGGGATGAAGCTTTCTTT,CASSLDNTPGPIRDEAFF
16,TRBJ1-5,few,-,TRBV27,TGTGCCAGCAGTTACCGCCCGGGGAATAGCAATCAGCCCCAGCATTTT,CASSYRPGNSNQPQHF
15,TRBJ1-1,once,-,TRBV4-2,TGTGCCAGCAGCCTGGCGGGGGAGGGGAACACTGAAGCTTTCTTT,CASSLAGEGNTEAFF